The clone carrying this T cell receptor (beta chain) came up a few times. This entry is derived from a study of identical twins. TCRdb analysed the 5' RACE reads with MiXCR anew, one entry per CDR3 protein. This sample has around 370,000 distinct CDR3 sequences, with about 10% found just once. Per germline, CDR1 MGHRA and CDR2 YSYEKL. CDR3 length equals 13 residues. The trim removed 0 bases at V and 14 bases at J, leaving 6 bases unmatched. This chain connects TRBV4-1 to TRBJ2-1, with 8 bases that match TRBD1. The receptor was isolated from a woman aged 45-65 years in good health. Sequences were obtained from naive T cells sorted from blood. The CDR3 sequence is CASSQEVVDREFF. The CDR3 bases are TGCGCCAGCAGCCAAGAGGTCGTGGACAGGGAGTTCTTC.